This T cell receptor (beta chain) was sequenced in a study of identical twins. TCRdb re-called the 5' RACE reads with MiXCR, one entry per CDR3 protein. There are approximately 240,000 distinct CDR3 sequences in the sample; about 14% occur only once, and approximately 8.8% lies in the top ten. This clonotype was picked up many times. Germline CDR1 SGDLS, CDR2 YYNGEE. CDR3 length: 14 amino acids. V lost 4 bases, J lost 2 bases, and 11 bases lay in between. The V and J genes are TRBV9 and TRBJ2-3, with TRBD1 as a possible D gene (5 bases). This TCR derives from a woman aged 18-29 years in good health. The sample comprised memory (CD45RO+) T cells sorted from blood. DNA of the CDR3: TGTGCCAGCAGCTACAGGATGAACACAGATACGCAGTATTTT. Translation: CASSYRMNTDTQYF.